The 3 T cell receptor beta chains below come from one sample, sequenced in a study of T cell responses to AZD1222 COVID-19 vaccine. Sequencing was performed with immunoSEQ multiplex PCR; in TCRdb, only in-frame clones are kept and a portion is missing. This table holds tens of thousands of clones, around 82% found once. The specimen comprised peripheral blood, sampled on day 0 of AZD1222 vaccination. Every receptor here comes from an adult in good health.

CDR3 bases: TGCAGCGTGGACGGGACTTACTCCTACAATGAGCAGTTCTTC. Its protein is CSVDGTYSYNEQFF. The chain couples TRBV29-1 to TRBJ2-1; possibly TRBD2 for D (6 bases). The CDR3 runs to 14 residues. The ends were cut back, 6 bases at V and 0 bases at J, with 12 bases in the middle. Germline V gene sequence: CDR1 SQVTM, CDR2 ANQGSEA.

This chain connects TRBV30 to TRBJ1-1; D gene unclear. Germline V gene sequence: CDR1 GTSNPN, CDR2 SVGIG (reference sequence). Between the trimmed V and J ends, which lost 2 bases and 0 bases, there was a span of 7 bases. The length of the CDR3 is 13 residues. The CDR3 reads CAWSKELNTEAFF. Here the CDR3 DNA reads TGTGCCTGGAGTAAGGAGCTGAACACTGAAGCTTTCTTT.

Only a few counts were recorded for this clone. The chain recombines TRBV6-5 with TRBJ1-4; 7 nucleotides agree with TRBD1. The CDR3 contains 14 residues. Per germline, CDR1 MNHEY and CDR2 SVGAGI. Trimming cost V 2 bases and J 8 bases; bases outside gene matches: 5. The CDR3 region is CASSYRGRGEKLFF. CDR3 DNA sequence: TGTGCCAGCAGTTACAGGGGGCGAGGGGAAAAACTGTTTTTT.